These T cell receptor beta chains were read from a single sample in a study of CD8 T cells in Susac syndrome. TCRdb processed the immunoSEQ multiplex PCR reads anew with MiXCR; each CDR3 protein has one entry. The sample lists about 190,000 distinct CDR3 sequences; roughly 95% were seen once. The source material was CD4+ T cells from PBMCs. Receptors originate from a human donor with Susac syndrome. Both conserved end residues are trimmed from each CDR3.

V gene	J gene	CDR3 protein
TRBV6-5	TRBJ2-1	ASSGSLTDNEQF
TRBV12-3/TRBV12-4	TRBJ1-2	ASTPTGSGGYT
TRBV11-2	TRBJ2-1	ASSIPGQGSDNEQF
TRBV30	TRBJ2-5	AWSLAGGHQETQY
TRBV5-6	TRBJ1-6	ASSGDGNSPLH
TRBV7-2	TRBJ2-3	ASSLEQGTDTQY
TRBV30	TRBJ2-7	AWMRVTGGDYEQY
TRBV20-1	TRBJ2-2	SARDGTSGGGGELF
TRBV18	TRBJ1-1	ASSPANTEAF
TRBV20-1	TRBJ2-3	SAGPDTQY
TRBV6-5	TRBJ2-1	ASRLPSGASYEQF
TRBV28	TRBJ2-5	ASRTGEGETQY
TRBV14	TRBJ2-6	ASSRGVANVLT
TRBV20-1	TRBJ1-4	SAQSNEKLF
TRBV10-3	TRBJ2-4	AISEESGVKNIQY
TRBV14	TRBJ1-2	ASSQADYGYT
TRBV12-3/TRBV12-4	TRBJ2-1	ASSATGASYNEQF
TRBV18	TRBJ1-1	ASSPRLGTMNTEAF
TRBV30	TRBJ1-1	AWSWNTEAF
TRBV20-1	TRBJ2-5	SANPPPGETQY
TRBV5-6	TRBJ2-6	ASSSPSSGANVLI
TRBV12-5	TRBJ1-5	ASGLETGAQH
TRBV7-9	TRBJ1-2	ASSPFQGMNGYT
TRBV20-1	TRBJ2-1	SAAPGGRYNEQF
TRBV3-1	TRBJ1-1	ASSRGRTENTEAF
TRBV3-1	TRBJ1-4	ASSRELDSYNEKLF